A single sample gave rise to the 23 T cell receptor beta chains below, sequenced in a study of shared clonotypes between healthy human individuals. Sequencing used immunoSEQ multiplex PCR; TCRdb keeps in-frame clones, though not all of them. The repertoire holds 2,500,000 or so clones, 80% to 95% seen once, with 0.36% in the top ten. Sequenced input: naive CD4+ T cells from PBMCs. Subset of the sample: CD45RA+ positively selected. These receptors all come from a man younger than 35 in good health. Some clones in this sample may be carry-over from other donors' samples.

This clone showed up just a few times. This chain links TRBV9 with TRBJ1-1; D remains ambiguous. CDR1 and CDR2 from the germline V gene are SGDLS and YYNGEE. Between the trimmed V and J ends, which lost 4 bases and 4 bases, there was a span of 14 bases. CDR3 size: 14 residues. The CDR3, as DNA: TGTGCCAGCAGCACCATCGGGCCCGGCACTGAAGCTTTCTTT. It translates to CASSTIGPGTEAFF. The full variable domain, its missing parts supplied by reference TRBV9 and TRBJ1-1, is DSGVTQTPKHLITATGQRVTLRCSPRSGDLSVYWYQQSLDQGLQFLIQYYNGEERAKGNILERFSAQQFPDLHSELNLSSLELGDSALYFCASSTIGPGTEAFFGQGTRLTVV.

The sample holds one count of this clone. V usage is TRBV28 and J usage is TRBJ1-3; D call uncertain. Trimming took off 7 bases at V and 0 bases at J, with 7 bases between the two ends. This CDR3 has 13 residues. Germline V lookup: CDR1 MDHEN, CDR2 SYDVKM. The CDR3 region is CASIGYSGNTIYF. In DNA form, the CDR3 reads TGTGCCAGCATCGGGTACTCTGGAAACACCATATATTTT.

The V call is TRBV5-1, the J call TRBJ2-3; 9 nucleotides align to TRBD2. Germline-derived CDR1 and CDR2 are SGHRS and YFSETQ. V was clipped by 1 base and J by 6 bases; unmatched bases: 6. The CDR3 loop spans 15 amino acids. The CDR3: CASSLLDSGSDTQYF. The CDR3 DNA follows: TGCGCCAGCAGCTTGCTGGATAGCGGGAGTGATACGCAGTATTTT.

This chain uses TRBV2 with TRBJ1-1; possibly TRBD1 for D (6 bases). Trimming took off 6 bases at V and 8 bases at J, with 13 bases between the two ends. This CDR3 spans 12 amino acids. CDR1 and CDR2 from the germline V gene are SNHLY and FYNNEI. The CDR3 loop is CASSRGNREAFF. CDR3 in DNA: TGTGCCAGCAGCAGGGGTAACAGGGAAGCTTTCTTT.

The chain joins TRBV19 to TRBJ1-2, with D unclear. The germline gives CDR1 LNHDA, CDR2 SQIVND (reference sequence). V was pared by 3 bases and J by 5 bases, with 10 bases between. This CDR3 region has 13 residues. The CDR3 DNA follows: TGTGCCAGTAGTATTCTGGGGAGATATGGCTACACCTTC. Protein product: CASSILGRYGYTF. Full variable domain (remainder filled in from reference TRBV19 and TRBJ1-2): DGGITQSPKYLFRKEGQNVTLSCEQNLNHDAMYWYRQDPGQGLRLIYYSQIVNDFQKGDIAEGYSVSREKKESFPLTVTSAQKNPTAFYLCASSILGRYGYTFGSGTRLTVV.

CDR3 DNA: TGTGCCAGCAGCGGGTTCGGACGGGACAAATACAATGAGCAGTTCTTC. Protein: CASSGFGRDKYNEQFF. The chain combines TRBV9 with TRBJ2-1, with D maybe TRBD1 (6 bases). This CDR3 region has 16 residues. Germline CDR1 SGDLS, CDR2 YYNGEE. Trimming stripped 3 bases from V and 4 bases from J, with 17 bases between. The whole variable domain, filled in from reference TRBV9 and TRBJ2-1, reads DSGVTQTPKHLITATGQRVTLRCSPRSGDLSVYWYQQSLDQGLQFLIQYYNGEERAKGNILERFSAQQFPDLHSELNLSSLELGDSALYFCASSGFGRDKYNEQFFGPGTRLTVL.

The V and J genes are TRBV5-4 and TRBJ2-1; 8 bases align to TRBD1. V was clipped by 2 bases and J by 4 bases; unmatched bases: 5. The V gene's germline CDR1 is SGHNT and CDR2 YYREEE (reference sequence). The CDR3 runs to 15 residues. This chain's CDR3 is CASSLPGGIYNEQFF. CDR3 nucleotides: TGTGCCAGCAGCTTACCAGGGGGCATATACAATGAGCAGTTCTTC.

The V gene is TRBV19, the J gene TRBJ1-5; D is undetermined. CDR1 LNHDA and CDR2 SQIVND come from the germline V gene (reference sequence). The CDR3 contains 15 residues. The germline V and J ends were trimmed by 1 base and 6 bases, with 13 bases remaining between them. The CDR3 region is CASSIAAGSGQPQHF. The CDR3 nucleotides are TGTGCCAGTAGTATAGCAGCAGGATCGGGTCAGCCCCAGCATTTT.

The chain combines TRBV2 with TRBJ2-5; 10 bases agree with TRBD1. With 8 bases clipped from V and 4 bases from J, the junction kept 16 bases outside the gene matches. The CDR3 is made up of 17 amino acids. Germline V gives CDR1 SNHLY, CDR2 FYNNEI. The CDR3 sequence: CASGRQGARKGGETQYF. For the CDR3, the DNA is TGTGCCAGCGGCAGACAGGGGGCGCGCAAGGGGGGAGAGACCCAGTACTTC.

The V gene is TRBV12-5, the J gene TRBJ2-1, with D possibly being TRBD1 (6 bases). This CDR3 has 14 amino acids. V shed 7 bases and J shed 8 bases, with 18 bases lying between them. Per the germline V gene, CDR1 is LGHNT and CDR2 is FRNRAP. The CDR3 DNA follows: TGTGCTAGTGTCAAACAGGGAATTGGGGATGAGCAGTTCTTC. Its translation: CASVKQGIGDEQFF. The full variable domain, completed using reference TRBV12-5 and TRBJ2-1, is DARVTQTPRHKVTEMGQEVTMRCQPILGHNTVFWYRQTMMQGLELLAYFRNRAPLDDSGMPKDRFSAEMPDATLATLKIQPSEPRDSAVYFCASVKQGIGDEQFFGPGTRLTVL.

The chain uses TRBV19 and TRBJ1-2, with 7 bases identical to TRBD1. After removal of 5 bases from V and 2 bases from J, the junction contained 8 bases not matched to a gene. Germline CDR1 and CDR2: LNHDA and SQIVND (reference sequence). This CDR3 spans 15 amino acids. CDR3 protein: CASSPQGRGNYGYTF. The CDR3 bases are TGTGCCAGTAGTCCCCAGGGCAGGGGGAACTATGGCTACACCTTC.

The count of this clone is one. J is TRBJ2-2 and V is TRBV9, with TRBD1 as a possible D gene (5 bases). This CDR3 is built from 15 residues. With 3 bases removed from V and 1 base from J, the gap between germline ends came to 10 bases. The germline V gene encodes CDR1 SGDLS and CDR2 YYNGEE. The CDR3 loop reads CASSGRQGNTGELFF. The CDR3 DNA follows: TGTGCCAGCAGCGGCCGTCAGGGGAACACCGGGGAGCTGTTTTTT.

The chain couples TRBV5-6 to TRBJ1-1; D unresolved. The V end was cut by 1 base, the J end by 1 base, with 17 bases between. The CDR3 length is 17 residues. Germline V gene lookup returns CDR1 SGHDT and CDR2 YYEEEE. CDR3 coding DNA: TGTGCCAGCAGCTTGCGGAGTATAACCACGGAGAACACTGAAGCTTTCTTT. Translation gives CASSLRSITTENTEAFF.

The V gene is TRBV10-3, the J gene TRBJ2-5; a possible D gene is TRBD1 (6 bases). The J call is uncertain, as TRBJ2-7 better fits the DNA end. The germline gives CDR1 ENHRY, CDR2 SYGVKD. This CDR3 region has 13 residues. DNA for the CDR3: TGTGCCATCACGAAGGCAGGGGCCTACGAGCAGTACTTC. Residues: CAITKAGAYEQYF.

The rearrangement joins TRBV18 to TRBJ2-6; D is uncertain. Trimming removed 0 bases from V and 4 bases from J, with 10 bases in between. The CDR3 extends over 16 amino acids. In germline, CDR1 is KGHSH, CDR2 LQKENI. The CDR3 DNA follows: TGTGCCAGCTCACCACCGAGGAGCTCCGGGGCCAACGTCCTGACTTTC. It encodes CASSPPRSSGANVLTF.

This chain uses TRBV7-9 with TRBJ1-3; tentatively, D is TRBD1 (5 bases). Trimming pared 6 bases from V and 0 bases from J, leaving 12 bases between. The CDR3 loop spans 15 amino acids. Germline V gene data show CDR1 as SEHNR and CDR2 as FQNEAQ (reference sequence). The CDR3 is CASSRRGSSGNTIYF. The CDR3 DNA reads TGTGCCAGCAGTCGGCGGGGGAGCTCTGGAAACACCATATATTTT.

V usage is TRBV28 and J usage is TRBJ2-7, with TRBD2 matching over 9 bases. The germline V gene has CDR1 MDHEN and CDR2 SYDVKM. The CDR3 is made up of 15 amino acids. Losses at the gene ends were 4 bases for V and 6 bases for J; bases not matched to a gene: 10. DNA of the CDR3: TGTGCCAGCAGTTCCGGGGCGGGAGGGCCCCCCGAGCAGTACTTC. It codes for CASSSGAGGPPEQYF.

This chain connects TRBV21-1 to TRBJ2-4. TRBV21-1 is a documented pseudogene. The CDR3 is 15 amino acids. The CDR3 loop is CASSKEKNSENIQYF. DNA of the CDR3: TGTGCCAGCAGCAAAGAGAAGAACAGCGAAAACATTCAGTACTTC.

The chain recombines TRBV4-1 with TRBJ2-2; 12 bases align to TRBD2. Germline CDR1 is MGHRA and CDR2 is YSYEKL. Unmatched junction bases numbered 4, after V lost 4 bases and J lost 4 bases. The CDR3 is made up of 16 amino acids. The CDR3 reads CASSPALAGGTGELFF. The CDR3 DNA sequence: TGCGCCAGCAGCCCCGCACTAGCGGGAGGCACCGGGGAGCTGTTTTTT.

The rearrangement joins TRBV5-4 to TRBJ1-3, with 7 bases matching TRBD1. CDR1 and CDR2 (germline): SGHNT, YYREEE (reference sequence). The CDR3 sequence is 15 residues long. The V gene end was trimmed by 4 bases and the J gene end by 4 bases; junction bases not matched to a gene: 8. CDR3 sequence: CASSGSTGVGNTIYF. The CDR3 DNA reads as TGTGCCAGCAGCGGGTCAACAGGGGTCGGAAACACCATATATTTT.

The DNA for the CDR3 is TGTGCCAGCACAAAGGAGTCGACGGGCCCACACCGCTATGGCTACACCTTC. It yields the protein CASTKESTGPHRYGYTF. The chain has TRBV6-4 and TRBJ1-2; D gene uncertain. Germline V gene sequence: CDR1 MRHNA, CDR2 SNTAGT. V was cut by 7 bases and J by 4 bases, with 25 bases left in between. The CDR3 has 17 residues.

Only a few counts were recorded for this clone. In the same sample, other DNA sequences code for this CDR3. The CDR3 loop reads CASSLGLATDTQYF. The CDR3 DNA reads as TGTGCCAGCAGCCTGGGACTAGCGACAGATACGCAGTATTTT. The chain links TRBV7-9 to TRBJ2-3; TRBD2 agrees at 10 bases. Germline CDR1 reads SEHNR; CDR2 reads FQNEAQ (reference sequence). The V segment lost 5 bases and the J segment 3 bases; nucleotides outside the gene matches: 2. The CDR3 has 14 amino acids.

CDR3 sequence reads: CASSTRTGYYEQYF. DNA for the CDR3: TGTGCCAGTAGTACGCGGACAGGGTACTACGAGCAGTACTTC. The chain recombines TRBV19 with TRBJ2-7; TRBD1 matches 8 bases. Germline V gene sequence: CDR1 LNHDA, CDR2 SQIVND (reference sequence). The V and J ends lost 4 bases and 3 bases, in that order; junction bases with no gene match: 5. CDR3 length equals 14 residues.